The rows below give T cell receptor beta chains drawn from one sample of a study of regulatory T cells in long-lasting Graves disease. One entry per CDR3 protein, called by TCRdb with MiXCR from the multiplex PCR reads. Among approximately 470,000 distinct CDR3 sequences listed, about a fifth were seen once. This material consisted of peripheral blood mononuclear cells (PBMCs), taken when the disease was refractory, from a patient treated with antithyroid drugs. The receptors come from a female donor with Graves disease. Each CDR3 is given with its conserved first and last residue. The D gene is left open where the match is weak. Only part of the rows carry a size: once, few, many, or a class if the clone is expanded.

cdr3_aa	cdr3_nt	j_call	v_call	d_call	clone_size
CASSLLAGQSYEQYF	TGTGCCAGCAGCTTACTAGCGGGCCAATCCTACGAGCAGTACTTC	TRBJ2-7	TRBV7-9	TRBD2	many
CASRRGLEAFF	TGTGCCAGCAGAAGGGGGCTTGAAGCTTTCTTT	TRBJ1-1	TRBV12-3/TRBV12-4	TRBD1	many
CASSQDWGRAEAFF	TGCGCCAGCAGCCAAGATTGGGGTCGCGCTGAAGCTTTCTTT	TRBJ1-1	TRBV4-1	-	-
CASSDGWGLGNYNSPLHF	TGTGCCAGCAGTGATGGATGGGGGCTGGGGAATTATAATTCACCCCTCCACTTT	TRBJ1-6	TRBV2	-	few
CASSSRPSGQPQHF	TGTGCCAGCAGTTCCCGACCGAGCGGGCAGCCCCAGCATTTT	TRBJ1-5	TRBV28	-	many
CASSMGGAWVNQPQHF	TGTGCCAGTAGTATGGGAGGGGCTTGGGTCAATCAGCCCCAGCATTTT	TRBJ1-5	TRBV19	-	-
CASGHSVSLYNEQFF	TGTGCTAGTGGCCACTCCGTTTCTTTATACAATGAGCAGTTCTTC	TRBJ2-1	TRBV12-5	-	-
CASSLVDYNEQFF	TGTGCCAGCAGCTTGGTGGATTACAATGAGCAGTTCTTC	TRBJ2-1	TRBV5-6	-	-
CASSSVTGTGFYEQYF	TGTGCCAGCAGCTCGGTCACCGGGACGGGGTTTTACGAGCAGTACTTC	TRBJ2-7	TRBV7-9	-	many
CASSTRGSYEQYF	TGTGCCAGCAGCACCAGGGGATCCTACGAGCAGTACTTC	TRBJ2-7	TRBV28	-	many
CASSSGGLYEQYF	TGTGCCAGCAGTTCCGGCGGCCTCTACGAGCAGTACTTC	TRBJ2-7	TRBV12-3/TRBV12-4	-	many
CASSPEGGTPITYEQYF	TGCGCCAGCAGCCCAGAAGGGGGGACACCCATTACCTACGAGCAGTACTTC	TRBJ2-7	TRBV5-1	-	-
CASSHNRQSERFNYGYTF	TGTGCCAGCAGCCACAACCGACAGTCCGAGAGGTTTAACTATGGCTACACCTTC	TRBJ1-2	TRBV28	-	many
CASSPGTGAKTEAFF	TGTGCCAGCAGCCCGGGGACAGGTGCTAAAACTGAAGCTTTCTTT	TRBJ1-1	TRBV28	TRBD1	-
CASSKAGPSNQPQHF	TGTGCCAGTAGTAAGGCAGGGCCTAGCAATCAGCCCCAGCATTTT	TRBJ1-5	TRBV19	-	few
CASSHRGLDYGYTF	TGTGCCAGCAGCCACAGGGGGCTTGACTATGGCTACACCTTC	TRBJ1-2	TRBV7-3	TRBD1	many
CASSLASDSASYEQYF	TGTGCCAGCAGCTTAGCTAGCGATAGCGCCTCCTACGAGCAGTACTTC	TRBJ2-7	TRBV7-2	-	-
CASSYRSGLYEQYF	TGTGCCAGCAGTTACCGATCAGGCCTCTACGAGCAGTACTTC	TRBJ2-7	TRBV6-5	-	many
CASSLEQGSAYEQYF	TGTGCCAGCAGCTTAGAACAGGGGAGCGCCTACGAGCAGTACTTC	TRBJ2-7	TRBV7-6	TRBD1	-
CANSFTNTGELFF	TGTGCCAACAGTTTCACCAACACCGGGGAGCTGTTTTTT	TRBJ2-2	TRBV12-3/TRBV12-4	-	once
CASSPSGTGGLEQYF	TGCGCCAGCAGCCCCAGCGGGACAGGGGGCCTGGAGCAGTACTTC	TRBJ2-7	TRBV4-1	TRBD1	-
CASSEFFTSGSETQYF	TGTGCCAGCAGTGAATTCTTCACTAGCGGGAGTGAGACCCAGTACTTC	TRBJ2-5	TRBV6-1	TRBD2	many
CASSPSRSVNTEAFF	TGTGCCAGCAGCCCCTCTAGAAGCGTGAACACTGAAGCTTTCTTT	TRBJ1-1	TRBV7-3	-	many
CASRGSAKNIQYF	TGTGCCAGCAGAGGGTCAGCCAAAAACATTCAGTACTTC	TRBJ2-4	TRBV6-2/TRBV6-3	-	few
CASSLVRGTGLEQYF	TGTGCCAGCAGCTTAGTTCGGGGGACAGGGCTCGAGCAGTACTTC	TRBJ2-7	TRBV11-2	TRBD1	many
CASSEEAGGFNEKLFF	TGTGCCAGCAGTGAAGAGGCAGGGGGTTTTAATGAAAAACTGTTTTTT	TRBJ1-4	TRBV2	TRBD1	many
CASSPSGKRSSPLHF	TGTGCCAGCAGCCCCTCCGGGAAACGGAGTTCACCCCTCCACTTT	TRBJ1-6	TRBV6-1	-	-
CALLTPRDCKSPLHF	TGTGCCTTACTAACCCCCAGGGATTGCAAATCACCCCTCCACTTT	TRBJ1-6	TRBV27	-	many
CSAGTGLGAFF	TGCAGCGCTGGGACAGGGCTTGGAGCTTTCTTT	TRBJ1-1	TRBV29-1	TRBD1	-
CASSLSPPGLAGGYTGELFF	TGTGCCAGCAGCTTAAGCCCGCCGGGACTAGCGGGAGGGTACACCGGGGAGCTGTTTTTT	TRBJ2-2	TRBV7-2	TRBD2	-
CASRKVAETQYF	TGTGCCAGCAGGAAGGTAGCGGAGACCCAGTACTTC	TRBJ2-5	TRBV2	-	many
CASSWSSQVTEAFF	TGTGCCAGCAGCTGGAGCAGCCAGGTCACTGAAGCTTTCTTT	TRBJ1-1	TRBV5-4	-	few
CASSSGRGTNTEAFF	TGTGCCAGCAGCTCGGGGAGGGGCACTAACACTGAAGCTTTCTTT	TRBJ1-1	TRBV3-1	-	-
CASSSVKGGTYEQYF	TGCGCCAGCAGCTCCGTCAAGGGGGGAACCTACGAGCAGTACTTC	TRBJ2-7	TRBV5-1	-	-
CASSGPGAYEQYF	TGTGCCAGCAGCGGGCCGGGGGCCTACGAGCAGTACTTC	TRBJ2-7	TRBV9	-	-
CASSQEPRLETQYF	TGCGCCAGCAGCCAAGAACCCCGCCTAGAGACCCAGTACTTC	TRBJ2-5	TRBV4-1	-	few
CATSAPGQGFYEQYF	TGTGCCACCAGCGCCCCGGGACAGGGGTTCTACGAGCAGTACTTC	TRBJ2-7	TRBV15	TRBD1	-
CASSPMTGVGEQFF	TGTGCCAGCAGCCCTATGACAGGGGTGGGTGAGCAGTTCTTC	TRBJ2-1	TRBV3-1	TRBD1	-
CARQTRGQSNYNEKLLF	TGTGCCCGCCAAACCCGCGGGCAGTCGAACTATAATGAAAAACTGCTTTTT	TRBJ1-4	TRBV19	-	-
CASSAELAGIEQFF	TGTGCCAGCAGTGCAGAACTAGCGGGGATAGAGCAGTTCTTC	TRBJ2-1	TRBV2	TRBD2	-
CASRALSPGTEAFF	TGTGCCAGCAGAGCACTCTCCCCGGGCACTGAAGCTTTCTTT	TRBJ1-1	TRBV28	-	many
CASSYSGISLRGYTF	TGTGCCAGCAGTTACTCGGGTATTAGTCTTCGTGGCTACACCTTC	TRBJ1-2	TRBV6-6	-	many